A selection of T cell receptor beta chains follows, all from one sample in a study of T cell repertoires in cytomegalovirus infection. TCRdb analysed the reads with MiXCR anew, one entry per CDR3 protein. Of around 81,000 distinct CDR3 sequences in the sample, around 42% are singletons; the top ten hold 85% to 95%. For these TCRs, the target antigens are not known. Sample: CD8+ T cells from cultured PBMCs, taken from culture after CMV antigen stimulation. The source of these receptors is a human donor in good health (CMV status not recorded). Some clones in this sample may be carry-over from other donors' samples. CDR3s include the opening cysteine and the closing phenylalanine or tryptophan. D genes are given only for firm matches. Only part of the rows carry a size: once, few, many, or a class if the clone is expanded.

J gene: TRBJ2-3; D gene: TRBD2; clone size: few; V gene: TRBV6-1; CDR3 protein: CASSEEVLSGADTQYF; CDR3 DNA: TGTGCCAGCAGTGAGGAGGTTTTGAGCGGGGCAGATACGCAGTATTTT
J gene: TRBJ2-2; D gene: NA; clone size: NA; V gene: TRBV27; CDR3 protein: CASTGGLNTGELFF; CDR3 DNA: TGTGCCAGCACCGGCGGCCTAAACACCGGGGAGCTGTTTTTT
J gene: TRBJ2-2; D gene: NA; clone size: NA; V gene: TRBV7-6; CDR3 protein: CASSSAGVNTGELFF; CDR3 DNA: TGTGCTAGCAGCTCCGCCGGAGTGAACACCGGGGAGCTGTTTTTT
J gene: TRBJ2-3; D gene: NA; clone size: NA; V gene: TRBV7-6; CDR3 protein: CASSLVAASTDTQYF; CDR3 DNA: TGTGCCAGCAGCTTAGTCGCGGCTAGCACAGATACGCAGTATTTT
J gene: TRBJ2-3; D gene: TRBD2; clone size: NA; V gene: TRBV4-1; CDR3 protein: CASSQSIFAGGPTDTQYF; CDR3 DNA: TGTGCCAGCAGCCAATCAATCTTTGCGGGGGGACCCACAGATACGCAGTATTTT
J gene: TRBJ2-7; D gene: NA; clone size: NA; V gene: TRBV2; CDR3 protein: CASIKSGTGDYEQYF; CDR3 DNA: TGTGCCAGCATCAAATCGGGTACGGGGGACTACGAGCAGTACTTC
J gene: TRBJ2-7; D gene: TRBD1; clone size: few; V gene: TRBV5-1; CDR3 protein: CASSQAQTGGFYEQYF; CDR3 DNA: TGCGCCAGCAGCCAAGCTCAGACAGGGGGCTTCTACGAGCAGTACTTC
J gene: TRBJ1-5; D gene: TRBD1; clone size: NA; V gene: TRBV19; CDR3 protein: CASRGQGNQPQHF; CDR3 DNA: TGTGCCAGTAGGGGACAGGGCAATCAGCCCCAGCATTTT
J gene: TRBJ2-1; D gene: NA; clone size: many; V gene: TRBV7-2; CDR3 protein: CASSSFRSTGARSYNEQFF; CDR3 DNA: TGTGCCAGCAGTAGCTTTCGATCCACCGGAGCCCGCTCCTACAATGAGCAGTTCTTC
J gene: TRBJ1-6; D gene: NA; clone size: few; V gene: TRBV10-3; CDR3 protein: CAISEPRQGNSPLHF; CDR3 DNA: TGTGCCATCAGTGAGCCCAGGCAGGGAAATTCACCCCTCCACTTT
J gene: TRBJ2-5; D gene: TRBD2; clone size: few; V gene: TRBV7-8; CDR3 protein: CASSTTSGGKETQYF; CDR3 DNA: TGTGCCAGCAGCACGACTAGCGGGGGAAAAGAGACCCAGTACTTC
J gene: TRBJ2-1; D gene: NA; clone size: NA; V gene: TRBV4-1; CDR3 protein: CASSQVPPPTIYNEQFF; CDR3 DNA: TGCGCCAGCAGCCAAGTTCCCCCTCCTACCATATACAATGAGCAGTTCTTC
J gene: TRBJ2-3; D gene: TRBD2; clone size: NA; V gene: TRBV7-2; CDR3 protein: CASSLRAGGRDTQYF; CDR3 DNA: TGTGCCAGCAGCTTAAGAGCGGGGGGCAGAGATACGCAGTATTTT
J gene: TRBJ1-4; D gene: NA; clone size: NA; V gene: TRBV4-1; CDR3 protein: CASSQVRSGGHEKLFF; CDR3 DNA: TGCGCCAGCAGCCAAGTACGGTCCGGGGGCCATGAAAAACTGTTTTTT
J gene: TRBJ1-4; D gene: TRBD1; clone size: NA; V gene: TRBV20-1; CDR3 protein: CSARGRDRVEEKLFF; CDR3 DNA: TGCAGTGCTAGAGGCCGGGACAGGGTGGAAGAAAAACTGTTTTTT
J gene: TRBJ2-7; D gene: NA; clone size: few; V gene: TRBV6-1; CDR3 protein: CASSEEVQNYEQYF; CDR3 DNA: TGTGCCAGCAGTGAAGAAGTGCAGAACTACGAGCAGTACTTC
J gene: TRBJ2-7; D gene: TRBD1; clone size: NA; V gene: TRBV27; CDR3 protein: CASSPDRFSYEQYF; CDR3 DNA: TGTGCCAGCAGCCCGGACAGGTTTTCCTACGAGCAGTACTTC
J gene: TRBJ2-7; D gene: NA; clone size: NA; V gene: TRBV11-2; CDR3 protein: CASSPVGFGGYEQYF; CDR3 DNA: TGTGCCAGCAGTCCCGTTGGGTTTGGGGGCTACGAGCAGTACTTC
J gene: TRBJ2-1; D gene: NA; clone size: NA; V gene: TRBV4-1; CDR3 protein: CASSQGHPTYNEQFF; CDR3 DNA: TGCGCCAGCAGCCAGGGTCACCCCACCTACAATGAGCAGTTCTTC